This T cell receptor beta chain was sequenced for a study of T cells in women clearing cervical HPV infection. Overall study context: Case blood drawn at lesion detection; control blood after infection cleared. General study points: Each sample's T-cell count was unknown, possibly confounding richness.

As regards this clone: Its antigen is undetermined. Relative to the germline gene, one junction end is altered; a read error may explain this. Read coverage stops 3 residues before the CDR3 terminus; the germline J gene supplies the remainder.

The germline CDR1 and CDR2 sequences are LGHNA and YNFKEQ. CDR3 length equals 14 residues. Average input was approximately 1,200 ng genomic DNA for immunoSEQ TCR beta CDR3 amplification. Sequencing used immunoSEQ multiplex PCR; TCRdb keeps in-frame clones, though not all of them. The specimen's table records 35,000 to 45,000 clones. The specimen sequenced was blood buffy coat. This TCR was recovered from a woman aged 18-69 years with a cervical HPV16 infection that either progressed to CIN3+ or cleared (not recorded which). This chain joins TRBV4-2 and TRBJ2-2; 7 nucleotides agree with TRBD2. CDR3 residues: CASSLSGTSGELFF. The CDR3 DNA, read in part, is TGCGCCAGCAGCCTAAGCGGGACCAGCGGGGAG.